These 27 T cell receptor beta chains share one sample of origin, sequenced in a study of chemoradiotherapy in HPV16-positive cancers. TCRdb's table, derived via immunoSEQ multiplex PCR, lists solely in-frame clones and lacks some. Among under 15,000 clones listed, 78% were seen once. Sampling was done from a patient who underwent chemoradiotherapy. The receptors here all came from a human donor with HPV-associated anogenital cancer.

The chain carries TRBV4-2 and TRBJ2-2; 8 bases are a match to TRBD2. The trim removed 0 bases at V and 6 bases at J, leaving 3 bases unmatched. Germline CDR1 and CDR2: LGHNA and YNFKEQ. CDR3 length: 15 residues. The CDR3 DNA sequence: TGTGCCAGCAGCCAAGATACGGGGGGGCCCGGGGAGCTGTTTTTT. Translated, it gives CASSQDTGGPGELFF.

The rearrangement joins TRBV18 to TRBJ1-3; D is undetermined. Germline V CDR1 and CDR2: KGHSH, LQKENI. V dropped 2 bases and J dropped 0 bases, with 14 bases sitting between them. This CDR3 has 17 amino acids. The CDR3 nucleotides read TGTGCCAGCTCACCAACCCTTTTAACGAGCTCTGGAAACACCATATATTTT. Its protein product is CASSPTLLTSSGNTIYF.

This clone is a singleton in its sample. The rearrangement uses TRBV13 and TRBJ1-6; 10 nucleotides match TRBD1. Germline CDR1 is PRHDT and CDR2 is FYEKMQ (reference sequence). The trim removed 5 bases at V and 7 bases at J, leaving 5 bases unmatched. The CDR3 has 15 amino acids. The CDR3 DNA reads as TGTGCCAGCAGCCACGACAGGGGGCAAAATTCACCCCTCCACTTT. Translation: CASSHDRGQNSPLHF.

This clone was counted a single time. J is TRBJ1-2 and V is TRBV10-3; D uncertain. The CDR3 contains 13 residues. Germline V gene data show CDR1 as ENHRY and CDR2 as SYGVKD. V lost 10 bases and J lost 0, with 12 bases in between. The CDR3 DNA follows: TGTGCCACCCAACGTAGTTCTAACTATGGCTACACCTTC. Encoded protein: CATQRSSNYGYTF.

The chain joins TRBV11-3 to TRBJ2-7, with D uncertain. V lost 5 bases and J 6 bases, leaving 20 bases between the germline ends. The CDR3 spans 15 residues. Germline-derived CDR1 and CDR2 are SGHNT and YENEEA. CDR3 in amino acids: CASSPKVPGAGEQYF. The CDR3 bases are TGTGCCAGCAGCCCTAAGGTGCCAGGCGCCGGCGAGCAGTACTTC.

This chain links TRBV11-3 with TRBJ1-2; D is undetermined. The V gene's germline CDR1 is SGHNT and CDR2 YENEEA. The CDR3 is 15 residues long. V lost 4 bases and J lost 0, with 12 bases in between. CDR3: CASSSEGYANYGYTF. The CDR3 coding sequence is TGTGCCAGCAGCTCCGAGGGTTACGCTAACTATGGCTACACCTTC.

The rearrangement joins TRBV7-2 to TRBJ2-2, with D possibly called TRBD1 or TRBD2 (6 bases each). Deletions cut 1 base from V and 4 bases from J, with 10 bases between. The germline gives CDR1 SGHTA, CDR2 FQGNSA. The CDR3 consists of 15 residues. CDR3 sequence (DNA): TGTGCCAGCAGCTTAGGGGGGGCGGGCACCGGGGAGCTGTTTTTT. Translated, it gives CASSLGGAGTGELFF. The entire variable domain, with the rest obtained from reference TRBV7-2 and TRBJ2-2, is as follows: GAGVSQSPSNKVTEKGKDVELRCDPISGHTALYWYRQSLGQGLEFLIYFQGNSAPDKSGLPSDRFSAERTGGSVSTLTIQRTQQEDSAVYLCASSLGGAGTGELFFGEGSRLTVL.

This chain connects TRBV5-6 to TRBJ2-5; the D is unclear. Trimming cost V 0 bases and J 2 bases, with 5 bases left between them. CDR1 SGHDT and CDR2 YYEEEE come from the germline V gene. The CDR3 has 13 residues. The DNA of the CDR3 is TGTGCCAGCAGCTTGGAACCACAAGAGACCCAGTACTTC. It is translated as CASSLEPQETQYF.

The chain employs TRBV7-8 and TRBJ2-7, with TRBD1 matching over 9 bases. The CDR3 length is 15 residues. In germline, CDR1 is SGHVS, CDR2 FQNEAQ. J gave up 5 bases and V 5 bases, and 10 bases lay outside the gene matches. CDR3 DNA: TGTGCCAGCAGCCAGACCGGGACAGGGATCCACGAGCAGTACTTC. It encodes CASSQTGTGIHEQYF. The full variable domain, in which reference TRBV7-8 and TRBJ2-7 provide the parts outside the CDR3, is GAGVSQSPRYKVAKRGQDVALRCDPISGHVSLFWYQQALGQGPEFLTYFQNEAQLDKSGLPSDRFFAERPEGSVSTLKIQRTQQEDSAVYLCASSQTGTGIHEQYFGPGTRLTVT.

CDR3 in amino acids: CASSQDIGGSTDTQYF. The CDR3 DNA is TGCGCCAGCAGCCAAGATATCGGGGGGAGCACAGATACGCAGTATTTT. The rearrangement joins TRBV4-3 to TRBJ2-3, with 7 bases identical to TRBD2. This CDR3 has 16 residues. Trimming removed 0 bases from V and 0 bases from J; junction bases left unmatched: 3. CDR1 is LGHNA and CDR2 is YSLEER in the germline V gene.

CDR3 in amino acids: CASSDSMRGDTGELFF. CDR3 in DNA: TGTGCCAGCAGTGACTCGATGCGGGGGGACACCGGGGAGCTGTTTTTT. This sequence joins TRBV6-4 and TRBJ2-2; TRBD2 agrees at 8 bases. This CDR3 comprises 16 residues. Per the germline V gene, CDR1 is MRHNA and CDR2 is SNTAGT. Unmatched junction bases numbered 3, after V lost 0 bases and J lost 3 bases.

The rearrangement uses TRBV7-8 and TRBJ1-4; 7 bases map to TRBD1. The V gene end was trimmed by 6 bases and the J gene end by 0 bases; junction bases not matched to a gene: 10. Looked up from germline, CDR1 is SGHVS and CDR2 is FQNEAQ. The CDR3 runs to 17 residues. CDR3 nucleotides: TGTGCCAGCAGTTTTGACAGGGCTCCCGCAACTAATGAAAAACTGTTTTTT. Its translation is CASSFDRAPATNEKLFF.

The chain recombines TRBV11-3 with TRBJ1-1, with D hard to call. The CDR3 has 11 residues. Germline V lookup: CDR1 SGHNT, CDR2 YENEEA. V dropped 5 bases and J dropped 8 bases, with 9 bases sitting between them. The CDR3 DNA follows: TGTGCCAGCAGCGCGCAACACGAAGCTTTCTTT. It encodes CASSAQHEAFF.

The V and J genes are TRBV19 and TRBJ1-2; D is perhaps TRBD1 (6 bases). This CDR3 has 14 residues. Germline-derived CDR1 and CDR2 are LNHDA and SQIVND (reference sequence). V dropped 4 bases and J dropped 3 bases, with 12 bases sitting between them. CDR3 region: CASSKRTVDYGYTF. The CDR3, as DNA: TGTGCCAGTAGTAAAAGGACAGTCGACTATGGCTACACCTTC.

The chain joins TRBV7-2 to TRBJ2-5, with 11 bases fitting TRBD2. The CDR3 is made up of 16 amino acids. CDR1 SGHTA and CDR2 FQGNSA come from the germline V gene. Unmatched junction bases numbered 7, after V lost 2 bases and J lost 5 bases. The CDR3 bases are TGTGCCAGCAGCTTATTGGGCGGGACTAGCGGCGAGACCCAGTACTTC. This sequence encodes CASSLLGGTSGETQYF.

J is TRBJ1-4 and V is TRBV5-1; TRBD1 aligns across 8 bases. The CDR3 contains 13 residues. J lost 13 bases, V lost 4 bases, and 9 bases had no gene match. Germline loops: CDR1 SGHRS, CDR2 YFSETQ. CDR3 region: CASSPDTGGRLFF. The CDR3 DNA reads as TGCGCCAGCAGCCCGGACACAGGGGGAAGACTGTTTTTT.

The chain is built from TRBV11-2 and TRBJ2-3; 7 bases map to TRBD2. Germline V lookup: CDR1 SGHAT, CDR2 FQNNGV. This CDR3 has 15 amino acids. J lost 3 bases, V lost 3 bases, and 6 bases had no gene match. Here the CDR3 reads CASSFGPGLTDTQYF. As DNA, the CDR3 is TGTGCCAGCAGCTTCGGTCCGGGACTAACAGATACGCAGTATTTT.

This clone has a single count. The chain carries TRBV7-6 and TRBJ1-1; D gene uncertain. Germline CDR1 reads SGHVS; CDR2 reads FNYEAQ. The V end lost 3 bases, the J end lost 1 base, and 6 bases lay between the germline ends. The CDR3 extends over 13 amino acids. CDR3 nucleotides: TGTGCCAGCAGCTTGAAAGAGAACACTGAAGCTTTCTTT. Its protein product is CASSLKENTEAFF. Full variable domain (missing parts from reference TRBV7-6 and TRBJ1-1): GAGVSQSPRYKVTKRGQDVALRCDPISGHVSLYWYRQALGQGPEFLTYFNYEAQQDKSGLPNDRFSAERPEGSISTLTIQRTEQRDSAMYRCASSLKENTEAFFGQGTRLTVV.

This clone has a single count. The chain uses TRBV12-2 and TRBJ2-5; TRBD1, the table's D call, was not compared with the DNA. TRBV12-2 counts as a pseudogene. The CDR3 extends over 12 amino acids. The CDR3 nucleotides are TGTGCAAGTCGCACAGGGAAAGAGACCCAGTACTTC. It specifies CASRTGKETQYF.

The chain is built from TRBV28 and TRBJ2-5; D is undetermined. Germline values: CDR1 MDHEN, CDR2 SYDVKM. This CDR3 has 11 residues. Trimming took 5 bases from V and 7 from J, leaving 8 bases between them. Here the CDR3 DNA reads TGTGCCAGCAGTCTCTCGGGGACCCAGTACTTC. Amino acids: CASSLSGTQYF.

This clone has only a few counts. This chain uses TRBV13 with TRBJ1-3; TRBD1 matches at 7 bases. V was clipped by 5 bases and J by 2 bases; unmatched bases: 6. Germline CDR1 reads PRHDT; CDR2 reads FYEKMQ (reference sequence). This CDR3 has 15 amino acids. The CDR3 bases are TGTGCCAGCAGCCCGACAGGGACGGCTGGAAACACCATATATTTT. This gives the protein CASSPTGTAGNTIYF.

The chain employs TRBV30 and TRBJ1-1; D gene uncertain. Trimming cost V 3 bases and J 10 bases, with 18 bases left between them. The germline V gene has CDR1 GTSNPN and CDR2 SVGIG (reference sequence). CDR3 length equals 13 residues. The CDR3 region is CAWREGSSPGAFF. DNA for the CDR3: TGTGCCTGGAGGGAGGGTTCGTCTCCGGGAGCTTTCTTT.

This chain joins TRBV6-6 and TRBJ1-1, with D possibly TRBD1 on 5 matching bases. The CDR3 has 13 residues. Trimming left V 5 bases short and J 5 bases short, with 12 bases between. Germline lookup yields CDR1 MNHNY and CDR2 SVGAGI (reference sequence). The CDR3 spells CASSQQTVTEAFF. CDR3 sequence (DNA): TGTGCCAGCAGTCAACAGACAGTAACTGAAGCTTTCTTT.

The chain joins TRBV5-1 to TRBJ2-1; D might be TRBD1 or TRBD2, each matching 5 bases. Germline CDR1 reads SGHRS; CDR2 reads YFSETQ. Trimming removed 7 bases at V and 2 bases at J, with 10 bases between. The CDR3 totals 13 residues. CDR3 bases: TGCGCCAGCCGGGACGTCACCTACAATGAGCAGTTCTTC. Translated, it gives CASRDVTYNEQFF.

The chain uses TRBV7-3 and TRBJ2-3, with D hard to call. Germline CDR1 is SGHTA and CDR2 is FQGTGA. Deletions cut 0 bases from V and 4 bases from J, with 8 bases between. The CDR3 is made up of 14 amino acids. The CDR3 DNA reads as TGTGCCAGCAGCTTAACTTCCACCTCAGATACGCAGTATTTT. Its protein product is CASSLTSTSDTQYF.

The rearrangement uses TRBV10-3 and TRBJ1-1; perhaps TRBD1 as D (6 bases). The ends were cut back, 2 bases at V and 0 bases at J, with 13 bases in the middle. Germline V gene data show CDR1 as ENHRY and CDR2 as SYGVKD. The CDR3 is 16 residues long. CDR3 DNA: TGTGCCATCAGTGAGATCCGGGACATCCTGAACACTGAAGCTTTCTTT. This gives the protein CAISEIRDILNTEAFF.

Turning to this clone: Mismatch with germline at one junction end may stem from a read error. Other nucleotide sequences from this sample produce the same CDR3. CDR3 protein: CASKGREGTQYF. The CDR3 DNA reads TGCGCCAGCAAGGGCAGGGAAGGGACCCAGTACTTC. The genes are TRBV6-5 and TRBJ2-5; possibly TRBD1 for D (5 bases). This CDR3 has 12 amino acids. The germline CDR1 and CDR2 sequences are MNHEY and SVGAGI.